The present T cell receptor (beta chain) was sequenced within a study of T cell responses to AZD1222 COVID-19 vaccine. Generated by immunoSEQ multiplex PCR, the TCRdb table keeps only in-frame clones and is missing some. The repertoire holds about 130,000 clones, with about 86% as singletons. Study-wide results and caveats: Across the whole spike, CD4 TCRs peaked at regions 160-218 and 743-854.

The CDR3 consists of 13 residues. CDR1 is SGHNT, CDR2 YYREEE, per germline (reference sequence). V gave up 2 bases and J gave up 5 bases, with 11 bases separating them. Comment on this clone: Its antigen remains unidentified.

This rearrangement joins TRBV5-4 to TRBJ2-7; TRBD2 might be the D (6 bases). The receptor was derived from an adult in good health. Source: peripheral blood, taken on day 0 of AZD1222 vaccination. DNA of the CDR3: TGTGCCAGCAGCTTTGGGTCGGGGGACGAGCAGTACTTC. Amino acids: CASSFGSGDEQYF.